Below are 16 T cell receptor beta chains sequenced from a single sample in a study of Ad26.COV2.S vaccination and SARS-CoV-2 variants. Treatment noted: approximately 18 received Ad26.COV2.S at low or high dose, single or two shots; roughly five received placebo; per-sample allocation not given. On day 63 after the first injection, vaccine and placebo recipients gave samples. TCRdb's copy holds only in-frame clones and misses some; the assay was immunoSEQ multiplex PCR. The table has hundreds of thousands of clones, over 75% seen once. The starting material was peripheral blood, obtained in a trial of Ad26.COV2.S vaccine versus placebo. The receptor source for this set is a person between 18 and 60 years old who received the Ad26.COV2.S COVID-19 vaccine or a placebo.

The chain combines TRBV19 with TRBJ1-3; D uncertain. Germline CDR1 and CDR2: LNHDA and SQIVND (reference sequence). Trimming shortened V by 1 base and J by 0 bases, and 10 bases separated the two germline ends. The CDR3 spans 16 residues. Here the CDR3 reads CASSIVAGSSGNTIYF. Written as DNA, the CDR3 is TGTGCCAGTAGTATAGTCGCGGGGAGCTCTGGAAACACCATATATTTT.

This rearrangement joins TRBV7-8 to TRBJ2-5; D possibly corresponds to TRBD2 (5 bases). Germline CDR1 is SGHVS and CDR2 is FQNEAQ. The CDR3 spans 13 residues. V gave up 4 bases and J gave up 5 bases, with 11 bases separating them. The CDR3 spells CASSSPGGETQYF. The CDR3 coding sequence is TGTGCCAGCAGCTCCCCAGGCGGGGAGACCCAGTACTTC.

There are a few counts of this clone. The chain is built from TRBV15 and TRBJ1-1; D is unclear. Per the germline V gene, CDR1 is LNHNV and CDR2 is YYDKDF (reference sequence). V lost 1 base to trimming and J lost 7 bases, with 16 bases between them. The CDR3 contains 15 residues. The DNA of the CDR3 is TGTGCCACCAGCAGAGGTCCAAAGGGTCCTATTGAAGCTTTCTTT. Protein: CATSRGPKGPIEAFF.

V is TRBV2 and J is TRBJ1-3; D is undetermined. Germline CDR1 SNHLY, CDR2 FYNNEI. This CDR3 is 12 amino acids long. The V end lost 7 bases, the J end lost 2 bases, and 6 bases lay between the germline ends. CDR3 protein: CASKVAGNTIYF. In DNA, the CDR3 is TGTGCCAGCAAAGTCGCTGGAAACACCATATATTTT. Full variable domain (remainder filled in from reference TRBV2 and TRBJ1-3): EPEVTQTPSHQVTQMGQEVILRCVPISNHLYFYWYRQILGQKVEFLVSFYNNEISEKSEIFDDQFSVERPDGSNFTLKIRSTKLEDSAMYFCASKVAGNTIYFGEGSWLTVV.

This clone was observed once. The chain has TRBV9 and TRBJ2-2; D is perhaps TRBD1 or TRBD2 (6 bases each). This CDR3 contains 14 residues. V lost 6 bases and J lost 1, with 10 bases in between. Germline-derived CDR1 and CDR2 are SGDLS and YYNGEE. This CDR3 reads CASMGGQNTGELFF. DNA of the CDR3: TGTGCCAGCATGGGGGGCCAGAACACCGGGGAGCTGTTTTTT.

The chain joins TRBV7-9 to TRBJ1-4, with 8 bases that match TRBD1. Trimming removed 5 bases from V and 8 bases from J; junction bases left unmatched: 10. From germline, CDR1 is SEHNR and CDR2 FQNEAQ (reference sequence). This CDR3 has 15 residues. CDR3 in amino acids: CASSAPGQGSEKLFF. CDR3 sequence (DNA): TGTGCCAGCAGCGCACCTGGACAGGGAAGCGAAAAACTGTTTTTT.

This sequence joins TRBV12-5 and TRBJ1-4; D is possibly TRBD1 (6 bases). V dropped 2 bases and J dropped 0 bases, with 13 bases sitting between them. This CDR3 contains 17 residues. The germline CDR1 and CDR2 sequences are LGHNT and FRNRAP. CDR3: CASGLTRTVPTNEKLFF. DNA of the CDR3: TGTGCTAGTGGTTTGACCCGGACAGTACCAACTAATGAAAAACTGTTTTTT.

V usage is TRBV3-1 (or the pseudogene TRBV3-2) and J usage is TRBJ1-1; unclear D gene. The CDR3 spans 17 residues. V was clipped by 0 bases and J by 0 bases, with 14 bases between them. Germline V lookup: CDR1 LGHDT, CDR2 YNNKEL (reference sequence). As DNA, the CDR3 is TGTGCCAGCAGCCAAGATCCGTGGGCAGTCATGAACACTGAAGCTTTCTTT. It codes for CASSQDPWAVMNTEAFF.

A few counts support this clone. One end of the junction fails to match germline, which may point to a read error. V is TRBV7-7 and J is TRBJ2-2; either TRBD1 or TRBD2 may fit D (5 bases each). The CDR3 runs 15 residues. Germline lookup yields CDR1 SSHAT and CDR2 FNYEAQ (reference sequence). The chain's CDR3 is CASTQREGTAGELFF. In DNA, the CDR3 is TGTGCTAGCACCCAGAGGGAAGGGACCGCCGGGGAGCTGTTTTTT. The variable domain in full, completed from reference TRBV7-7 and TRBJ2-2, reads GAGVSQSPRYKVTKRGQDVTLRCDPISSHATLYWYQQALGQGPEFLTYFNYEAQPDKSGLPSDRFSAERPEGSISTLTIQRTEQRDSAMYRCASTQREGTAGELFFGEGSRLTVL.

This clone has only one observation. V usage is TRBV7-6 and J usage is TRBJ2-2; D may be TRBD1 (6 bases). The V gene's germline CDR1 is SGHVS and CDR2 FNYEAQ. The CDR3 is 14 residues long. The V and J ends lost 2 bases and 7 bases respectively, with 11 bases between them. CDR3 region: CASSLTGLSGELFF. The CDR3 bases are TGTGCCAGCAGCTTAACAGGGTTGAGCGGGGAGCTGTTTTTT.

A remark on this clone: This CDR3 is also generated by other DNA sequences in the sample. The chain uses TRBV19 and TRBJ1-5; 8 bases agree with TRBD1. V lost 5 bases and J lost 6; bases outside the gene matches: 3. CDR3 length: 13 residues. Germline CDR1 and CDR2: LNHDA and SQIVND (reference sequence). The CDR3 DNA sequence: TGTGCCAGTAGTTTAACAGGGGGTCAGCCCCAGCATTTT. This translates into CASSLTGGQPQHF.

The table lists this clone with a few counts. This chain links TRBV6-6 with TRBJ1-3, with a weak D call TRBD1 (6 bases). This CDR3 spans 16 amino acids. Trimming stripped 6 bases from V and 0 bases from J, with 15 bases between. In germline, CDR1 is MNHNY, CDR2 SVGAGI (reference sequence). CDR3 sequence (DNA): TGTGCCAGCAGCCCGGGACAAAGAGTCTCTGGAAACACCATATATTTT. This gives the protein CASSPGQRVSGNTIYF.

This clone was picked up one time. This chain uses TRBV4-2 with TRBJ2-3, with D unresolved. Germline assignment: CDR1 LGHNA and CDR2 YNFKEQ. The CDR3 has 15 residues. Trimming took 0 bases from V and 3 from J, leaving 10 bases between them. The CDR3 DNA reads TGTGCCAGCAGCCAAGAGGGCATGAAAACAGATACGCAGTATTTT. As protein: CASSQEGMKTDTQYF.

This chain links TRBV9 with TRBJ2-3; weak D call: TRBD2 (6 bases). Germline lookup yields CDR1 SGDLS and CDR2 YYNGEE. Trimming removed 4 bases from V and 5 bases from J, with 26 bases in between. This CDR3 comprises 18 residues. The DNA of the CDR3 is TGTGCCAGCAGCCCACCTGGGGAGCGGGCCATCAGTAGAGATACGCAGTATTTT. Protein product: CASSPPGERAISRDTQYF.

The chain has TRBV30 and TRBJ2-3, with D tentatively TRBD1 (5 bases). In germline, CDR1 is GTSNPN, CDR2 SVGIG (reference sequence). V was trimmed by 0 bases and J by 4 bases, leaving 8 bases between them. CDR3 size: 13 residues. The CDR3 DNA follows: TGTGCCTGGAGTGTAACAGGCCCAGATACGCAGTATTTT. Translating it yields CAWSVTGPDTQYF.

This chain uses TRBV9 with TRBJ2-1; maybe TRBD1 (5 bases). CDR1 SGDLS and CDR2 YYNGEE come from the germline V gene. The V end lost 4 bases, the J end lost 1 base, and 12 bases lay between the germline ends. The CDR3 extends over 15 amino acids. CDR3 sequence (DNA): TGTGCCAGCAGCACAGGCCAGGCGTCCTACAATGAGCAGTTCTTC. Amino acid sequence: CASSTGQASYNEQFF.